One and the same sample provided the 30 T cell receptor beta chains below, sequenced in a study of shared clonotypes between healthy human individuals. Profiled with immunoSEQ multiplex PCR; TCRdb holds only in-frame clones, not every one. The data hold approximately 2,300,000 clones, with less than 95% observed a single time. The sequencing input was naive CD4+ T cells from PBMCs. The subset here: CD45RA+ positively selected. The receptor source for this set is a young man in good health. Some clones in this sample may be carry-over from other donors' samples.

The gene calls are TRBV5-4 and TRBJ2-1; the D is unclear. The CDR3 has 14 residues. The V gene's germline CDR1 is SGHNT and CDR2 YYREEE (reference sequence). Trimming shortened V by 3 bases and J by 0 bases, and 7 bases separated the two germline ends. CDR3 nucleotides: TGTGCCAGCAGCTCCTCGAACTCCTACAATGAGCAGTTCTTC. It encodes CASSSSNSYNEQFF.

The rearrangement joins TRBV15 to TRBJ2-6; 8 nucleotides line up with TRBD2. V lost 3 bases and J lost 2; bases outside the gene matches: 0. Germline V gene lookup returns CDR1 LNHNV and CDR2 YYDKDF (reference sequence). This CDR3 has 15 residues. The CDR3 DNA sequence: TGTGCCACCAGCAGGCGGGGGGCTGGGGCCAACGTCCTGACTTTC. It is translated as CATSRRGAGANVLTF.

CDR3 nucleotides: TGCGCCAGCAGCTGGGGACTAGCGGCGGAGGTAGGAGAGACCCAGTACTTC. The encoded protein is CASSWGLAAEVGETQYF. This rearrangement joins TRBV5-1 to TRBJ2-5; 11 positions match TRBD2. CDR1 and CDR2 from the germline V gene are SGHRS and YFSETQ. J was trimmed by 4 bases and V by 3 bases; bases with no gene match: 11. The CDR3 totals 17 residues.

CDR3 sequence: CASRIPGPLGTEAFF. The CDR3 nucleotides read TGCGCCAGCAGAATACCGGGACCCCTAGGAACTGAAGCTTTCTTT. This chain joins TRBV23-1 and TRBJ1-1; possible D gene TRBD1, 5 bases. TRBV23-1 belongs to the ORF category, with a function that is uncertain. CDR3 length: 15 amino acids. V lost 6 bases and J lost 5, with 19 bases in between.

This chain connects TRBV21-1 to TRBJ2-7; whether TRBD1, the table's D call, matches the DNA was not checked. TRBV21-1 is described as a pseudogene. There are 22 residues in the CDR3. The CDR3 reads CASSKAGGPGTGHSRPQYEQYF. The CDR3 DNA sequence: TGTGCCAGCAGCAAAGCGGGGGGGCCCGGGACAGGGCACTCCCGACCTCAATACGAGCAGTACTTC.

Details on this clone: Different DNA sequences within this sample yield the same CDR3. The chain is built from TRBV6-4 and TRBJ1-2; D uncertain. The V gene's germline CDR1 is MRHNA and CDR2 SNTAGT. Trimming took 3 bases from V and 8 from J, leaving 10 bases between them. The CDR3 extends over 12 amino acids. The CDR3 loop is CASSEGGGGYTF. The CDR3 DNA sequence: TGTGCCAGCAGTGAAGGTGGTGGAGGCTACACCTTC.

This clone appeared once. The rearrangement joins TRBV9 to TRBJ1-4, with D perhaps matching TRBD1 (5 bases). V lost 4 bases, J lost 8 bases, and 12 bases lay in between. Germline loops: CDR1 SGDLS, CDR2 YYNGEE. The CDR3 totals 13 residues. The CDR3 nucleotides are TGTGCCAGCAGCTCGAGACCAGGGGAAAAACTGTTTTTT. Translation: CASSSRPGEKLFF.

The V gene is TRBV5-1, the J gene TRBJ2-3; tentatively, D is TRBD2 (6 bases). The CDR3 has 15 amino acids. In germline, CDR1 is SGHRS, CDR2 YFSETQ. Trimming took 4 bases from V and 2 from J, leaving 14 bases between them. The CDR3 nucleotides read TGCGCCAGCAGCACCGGACTAAAAAACACAGATACGCAGTATTTT. Translation: CASSTGLKNTDTQYF.

Turning to this clone: Within the sample, other DNA sequences also encode this same CDR3. V is TRBV7-9 and J is TRBJ2-3; D is unclear. Germline V gene data show CDR1 as SEHNR and CDR2 as FQNEAQ (reference sequence). The CDR3 contains 13 residues. Trimming cost V 5 bases and J 1 base, with 7 bases left between them. CDR3 protein: CASSLDGTDTQYF. The DNA of the CDR3 is TGTGCCAGCAGCCTCGACGGCACAGATACGCAGTATTTT.

This clone was detected only once. One junction end disagrees with the germline gene, perhaps due to a read error. The chain employs TRBV19 and TRBJ1-2; D remains unclear. Germline CDR1 and CDR2: LNHDA and SQIVND (reference sequence). CDR3 length: 14 amino acids. The CDR3 spells CASRIDTVRHGYTF. The CDR3 region has the DNA TGTGCCAGTAGGATAGACACGGTCCGGCATGGCTACACCTTC.

V usage is TRBV5-1 and J usage is TRBJ1-2, with D tentatively TRBD1 (5 bases). The CDR3 consists of 14 residues. V was trimmed by 3 bases and J by 2 bases, leaving 11 bases between them. Germline CDR1 is SGHRS and CDR2 is YFSETQ. The CDR3 DNA sequence: TGCGCCAGCAGCTCTGTCTGGGGGAACTATGGCTACACCTTC. Its protein product is CASSSVWGNYGYTF.

The V call is TRBV5-3, the J call TRBJ2-7; D not resolved. TRBV5-3 is identified as an open reading frame with a role that is uncertain. The V end lost 0 bases, the J end lost 2 bases, and 15 bases lay between the germline ends. The length of the CDR3 is 16 residues. The CDR3 sequence: CARSLGSPDLTYEQYF. CDR3 in DNA: TGTGCCAGAAGCTTGGGATCCCCAGACTTGACCTACGAGCAGTACTTC.

CDR3 sequence reads: CASSYKQLLNTEAFF. The CDR3 DNA sequence: TGTGCCAGCAGCTATAAACAGTTACTGAACACTGAAGCTTTCTTT. The chain combines TRBV5-4 with TRBJ1-1; D remains unclear. In germline, CDR1 is SGHNT, CDR2 YYREEE (reference sequence). The length of the CDR3 is 15 residues. Trimming took 3 bases from V and 0 from J, leaving 12 bases between them.

The chain combines TRBV6-6 with TRBJ1-3; no clear D. The CDR3 consists of 12 residues. Germline assignment: CDR1 MNHNY and CDR2 SVGAGI (reference sequence). V was trimmed by 6 bases and J by 9 bases, leaving 12 bases between them. The DNA of the CDR3 is TGTGCCAGCAGAGTGCTGGCGGGCACCATATATTTT. This codes for CASRVLAGTIYF.

The rearrangement joins TRBV5-4 to TRBJ2-3; 9 bases fit TRBD2. The J segment lost 2 bases and the V segment lost 0 bases, leaving 10 bases of the junction unmatched. CDR3 length: 18 amino acids. The germline CDR1 and CDR2 sequences are SGHNT and YYREEE (reference sequence). CDR3 loop: CASSLGGRAGESTDTQYF. The CDR3 region has the DNA TGTGCCAGCAGCTTGGGCGGGAGGGCCGGAGAATCCACAGATACGCAGTATTTT.

This sequence joins TRBV7-3 and TRBJ2-3; 11 nucleotides agree with TRBD1. The trim removed 3 bases at V and 5 bases at J, leaving 1 base unmatched. In germline, CDR1 is SGHTA, CDR2 FQGTGA. This CDR3 is built from 14 residues. DNA for the CDR3: TGTGCCAGCAGCTTGGGACAGGGGGTAGATACGCAGTATTTT. Its translation: CASSLGQGVDTQYF.

The chain couples TRBV28 to TRBJ2-1, with 11 bases lining up with TRBD2. Germline V gives CDR1 MDHEN, CDR2 SYDVKM. The CDR3 loop spans 15 amino acids. With 7 bases clipped from V and 7 bases from J, the junction kept 9 bases outside the gene matches. The CDR3 is CASNAPGLAVNEQFF. Written as DNA, the CDR3 is TGTGCCAGCAACGCCCCGGGACTAGCGGTAAATGAGCAGTTCTTC.

The chain is built from TRBV6-6 and TRBJ1-5; the D gene is possibly TRBD1 (5 bases). The CDR3 covers 14 residues. V was clipped by 6 bases and J by 6 bases, with 15 bases between them. Looked up from germline, CDR1 is MNHNY and CDR2 is SVGAGI (reference sequence). CDR3: CASSRTGTGQPQHF. In DNA, the CDR3 is TGTGCCAGCAGCCGCACAGGAACGGGTCAGCCCCAGCATTTT.

This clone has just one count. The chain carries TRBV21-1 and TRBJ2-3; the DNA was not compared with TRBD1, the D call given in the table. TRBV21-1 is noted as a pseudogene. The CDR3 spans 18 residues. CDR3 protein: CASSKARISRVNPDTQYF. The DNA of the CDR3 is TGTGCCAGCAGCAAAGCGCGTATCTCCAGGGTAAACCCAGATACGCAGTATTTT.

This sequence joins TRBV10-3 and TRBJ1-2; 7 nucleotides line up with TRBD1. The V gene end was trimmed by 1 base and the J gene end by 4 bases; junction bases not matched to a gene: 15. The CDR3 is 18 amino acids. CDR1 ENHRY and CDR2 SYGVKD come from the germline V gene. The DNA of the CDR3 is TGTGCCATCAGTGAGTTTTCGTTTAGACAGGGCGGTCTCTATGGCTACACCTTC. It encodes CAISEFSFRQGGLYGYTF.

This chain joins TRBV4-3 and TRBJ2-3; TRBD2 aligns across 11 bases. Losses at the gene ends were 0 bases for V and 4 bases for J; bases not matched to a gene: 9. CDR1 and CDR2 (germline): LGHNA, YSLEER. The CDR3 has 18 residues. The CDR3: CASSQDPPLAGAADTQYF. In nucleotides, the CDR3 is TGCGCCAGCAGCCAAGACCCTCCACTAGCGGGAGCGGCAGATACGCAGTATTTT.

The chain is built from TRBV28 and TRBJ1-2; no reliable D call. Trimming shortened V by 4 bases and J by 6 bases, and 15 bases separated the two germline ends. CDR1 and CDR2 (germline): MDHEN, SYDVKM. CDR3 length: 14 amino acids. The CDR3 nucleotides are TGTGCCAGCAGTTACCTTCCCCGACCCAATGGCTACACCTTC. It encodes CASSYLPRPNGYTF.

This rearrangement joins TRBV5-1 to TRBJ2-1, with D hard to call. Germline CDR1 SGHRS, CDR2 YFSETQ. V lost 0 bases to trimming and J lost 6 bases, with 10 bases between them. This CDR3 region has 14 residues. As DNA, the CDR3 is TGCGCCAGCAGCTTGGAGGGTCCCCCCAATGAGCAGTTCTTC. The encoded protein is CASSLEGPPNEQFF.

On this clone itself: The identical CDR3 is also encoded by other nucleotide sequences in the sample. J is TRBJ2-1 and V is TRBV5-1; D is ambiguous. With 0 bases removed from V and 3 bases from J, the gap between germline ends came to 7 bases. CDR1 is SGHRS and CDR2 is YFSETQ in the germline V gene. This CDR3 spans 14 amino acids. Here the CDR3 DNA reads TGCGCCAGCAGCTTGGAAGGGAACTACAATGAGCAGTTCTTC. This sequence encodes CASSLEGNYNEQFF.

This chain links TRBV2 with TRBJ2-7; D gene uncertain. CDR3 length equals 12 residues. Germline CDR1 and CDR2: SNHLY and FYNNEI. V dropped 7 bases and J dropped 4 bases, with 11 bases sitting between them. CDR3 bases: TGTGCCAGCACCCTGTTTGGTTACGAGCAGTACTTC. It encodes CASTLFGYEQYF. The complete variable domain, with remaining parts taken from reference TRBV2 and TRBJ2-7, reads EPEVTQTPSHQVTQMGQEVILRCVPISNHLYFYWYRQILGQKVEFLVSFYNNEISEKSEIFDDQFSVERPDGSNFTLKIRSTKLEDSAMYFCASTLFGYEQYFGPGTRLTVT.

The chain employs TRBV6-1 and TRBJ1-3; 7 nucleotides line up with TRBD1. In germline, CDR1 is MNHNS, CDR2 SASEGT. The CDR3 runs to 15 residues. J gave up 3 bases and V 1 base, and 3 bases lay outside the gene matches. CDR3 bases: TGTGCCAGCAGTGAAGAGACAGGGTATGGAAACACCATATATTTT. Translating it yields CASSEETGYGNTIYF.

The V and J genes are TRBV5-1 and TRBJ1-1; D unresolved. V lost 0 bases and J 0 bases, leaving 9 bases between the germline ends. CDR3 length: 15 residues. Germline V gene lookup returns CDR1 SGHRS and CDR2 YFSETQ. CDR3 sequence reads: CASSLVPAMNTEAFF. DNA of the CDR3: TGCGCCAGCAGCTTGGTCCCAGCCATGAACACTGAAGCTTTCTTT.

V is TRBV11-1 and J is TRBJ1-2; 11 nucleotides agree with TRBD1. Trimming cost V 5 bases and J 10 bases; bases outside gene matches: 6. The CDR3 spans 13 residues. Germline CDR1 is SGHAT and CDR2 is FQDESV (reference sequence). The CDR3 DNA follows: TGTGCCAGCAGCCGTTGGACAGGGGGCGACTACACCTTC. Amino acids: CASSRWTGGDYTF.

V gene TRBV6-5 combines with J gene TRBJ1-3; 9 bases fit TRBD1. The CDR3 loop spans 16 amino acids. Germline assignment: CDR1 MNHEY and CDR2 SVGAGI. The V segment lost 4 bases and the J segment 2 bases; nucleotides outside the gene matches: 6. The DNA for the CDR3 is TGTGCCAGCAGTTGGGGCGGACAGGGGCCTGGAAACACCATATATTTT. This gives the protein CASSWGGQGPGNTIYF.

Comments on this clone: At the DNA level, this CDR3 is encoded by other sequences in the same sample as well. V gene TRBV18 combines with J gene TRBJ2-1; D is undetermined. Trimming pared 3 bases from V and 3 bases from J, leaving 12 bases between. Germline assignment: CDR1 KGHSH and CDR2 LQKENI. The CDR3 extends over 15 amino acids. This CDR3 is CASSPPLAGYNEQFF. As DNA, the CDR3 is TGTGCCAGCTCACCGCCCCTCGCCGGCTACAATGAGCAGTTCTTC. Drawing the rest from reference TRBV18 and TRBJ2-1, the complete variable domain is NAGVMQNPRHLVRRRGQEARLRCSPMKGHSHVYWYRQLPEEGLKFMVYLQKENIIDESGMPKERFSAEFPKEGPSILRIQQVVRGDSAAYFCASSPPLAGYNEQFFGPGTRLTVL.